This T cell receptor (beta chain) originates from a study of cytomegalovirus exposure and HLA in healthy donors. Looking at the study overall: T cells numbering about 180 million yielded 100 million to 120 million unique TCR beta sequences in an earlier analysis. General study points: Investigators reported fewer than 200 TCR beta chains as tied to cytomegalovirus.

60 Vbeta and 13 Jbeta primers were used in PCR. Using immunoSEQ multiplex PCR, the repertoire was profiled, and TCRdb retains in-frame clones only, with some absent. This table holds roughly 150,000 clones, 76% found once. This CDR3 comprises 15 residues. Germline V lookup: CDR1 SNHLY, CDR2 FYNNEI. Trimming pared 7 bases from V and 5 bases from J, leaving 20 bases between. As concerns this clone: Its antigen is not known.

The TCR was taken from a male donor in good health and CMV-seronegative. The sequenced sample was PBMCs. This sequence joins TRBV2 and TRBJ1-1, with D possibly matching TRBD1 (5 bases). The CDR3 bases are TGTGCCAGCACCTCATCGGGGCAAGGAGGGACTGAAGCTTTCTTT. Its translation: CASTSSGQGGTEAFF.